One sample yielded the 20 T cell receptor beta chains listed below, sequenced in a study of cytomegalovirus exposure and HLA in healthy donors. Amplification used 60 Vbeta primers and 13 Jbeta primers. The repertoire was sequenced with immunoSEQ multiplex PCR; TCRdb's copy has only in-frame clones and lacks some. Here the sample spans 70,000 or so clones, 70% to 90% being singletons. The sequencing input was PBMCs. These receptors were taken from a woman aged 25 to 39 in good health and CMV-seronegative.

V and J are TRBV5-6 and TRBJ2-1; TRBD2 agrees at 7 bases. The trim removed 4 bases at V and 9 bases at J, leaving 7 bases unmatched. This CDR3 region has 13 residues. Germline-derived CDR1 and CDR2 are SGHDT and YYEEEE. CDR3 protein: CASSLSGKGEQFF. The DNA for the CDR3 is TGTGCCAGCAGCCTCAGCGGGAAGGGTGAGCAGTTCTTC. Full variable domain (missing parts from reference TRBV5-6 and TRBJ2-1): DAGVTQSPTHLIKTRGQQVTLRCSPKSGHDTVSWYQQALGQGPQFIFQYYEEEERQRGNFPDRFSGHQFPNYSSELNVNALLLGDSALYLCASSLSGKGEQFFGPGTRLTVL.

The rearrangement links TRBV7-2 to TRBJ2-3; 11 bases agree with TRBD2. Germline CDR1 is SGHTA and CDR2 is FQGNSA. The CDR3 extends over 15 amino acids. V shed 1 base, J shed 8 bases, and the junction held 5 bases outside the gene matches. CDR3 residues: CASSLEVAGGRTQYF. Written as DNA, the CDR3 is TGTGCCAGCAGCTTAGAGGTAGCGGGAGGGCGTACGCAGTATTTT.

The chain combines TRBV7-3 with TRBJ2-1, with D tentatively TRBD1 (6 bases). This CDR3 region has 15 residues. V was clipped by 3 bases and J by 2 bases, with 11 bases between them. Germline CDR1 is SGHTA and CDR2 is FQGTGA. DNA of the CDR3: TGTGCCAGCAGCTTCACCGGGACAACCTACAATGAGCAGTTCTTC. It codes for CASSFTGTTYNEQFF.

This sequence joins TRBV28 and TRBJ2-2, with D maybe TRBD2 (5 bases). Germline values: CDR1 MDHEN, CDR2 SYDVKM. This CDR3 contains 18 residues. The ends were cut back, 7 bases at V and 0 bases at J, with 21 bases in the middle. The CDR3 region has the DNA TGTGCCAGCACCGGGTCGGCGGGTAGGTTATCGAACACCGGGGAGCTGTTTTTT. Translated: CASTGSAGRLSNTGELFF.

The chain uses TRBV11-2 and TRBJ1-3; TRBD1 might be the D (6 bases). Germline values: CDR1 SGHAT, CDR2 FQNNGV. The CDR3 runs to 15 residues. Trimming shortened V by 1 base and J by 3 bases, and 10 bases separated the two germline ends. The CDR3 sequence: CASSLAGVGGNTIYF. DNA for the CDR3: TGTGCCAGCAGCTTAGCAGGGGTTGGTGGAAACACCATATATTTT.

The chain couples TRBV11-3 to TRBJ2-7; 7 nucleotides line up with TRBD2. This CDR3 has 15 amino acids. The V segment lost 2 bases and the J segment 3 bases; nucleotides outside the gene matches: 7. Per germline, CDR1 SGHNT and CDR2 YENEEA. For the CDR3, the DNA is TGTGCCAGCAGCTTAAATAGTCTAGCGGTCTACGAGCAGTACTTC. Its translation is CASSLNSLAVYEQYF.

This chain uses TRBV7-2 with TRBJ2-1; TRBD2 aligns across 13 bases. Germline CDR1 reads SGHTA; CDR2 reads FQGNSA. This CDR3 spans 18 amino acids. The trim removed 0 bases at V and 9 bases at J, leaving 11 bases unmatched. CDR3 DNA sequence: TGTGCCAGCAGCTTAGCCAGGACTAGCGGGAGAAAGGCGAGTGAGCAGTTCTTC. Amino acid sequence: CASSLARTSGRKASEQFF.

This chain joins TRBV30 and TRBJ2-7; perhaps TRBD2 as D (5 bases). V gave up 7 bases and J gave up 0 bases, with 10 bases separating them. Germline V gene sequence: CDR1 GTSNPN, CDR2 SVGIG (reference sequence). This CDR3 comprises 12 residues. Written as DNA, the CDR3 is TGTGCCTCCCGGGGAGTCTCCTACGAGCAGTACTTC. Residues: CASRGVSYEQYF. The full variable domain, rest sourced from reference TRBV30 and TRBJ2-7, is SQTIHQWPATLVQPVGSPLSLECTVEGTSNPNLYWYRQAAGRGLQLLFYSVGIGQISSEVPQNLSASRPQDRQFILSSKKLLLSDSGFYLCASRGVSYEQYFGPGTRLTVT.

The chain joins TRBV5-6 to TRBJ1-3; 9 nucleotides align to TRBD1. CDR1 SGHDT and CDR2 YYEEEE come from the germline V gene. This CDR3 has 19 amino acids. After removal of 4 bases from V and 4 bases from J, the junction contained 18 bases not matched to a gene. CDR3 DNA sequence: TGTGCCAGCAGCGTTAGGGACAGGGAAAGGGCTCTCTCGGGAAACACCATATATTTT. This gives the protein CASSVRDRERALSGNTIYF.

The chain is built from TRBV10-3 and TRBJ2-5; weak D call: TRBD1 (6 bases). The closer fit of TRBJ2-7 to the DNA end suggests the J call may be wrong. This CDR3 has 13 residues. CDR1 and CDR2 from the germline V gene are ENHRY and SYGVKD. The CDR3 sequence: CAISDAGADEQYF. For the CDR3, the DNA is TGTGCCATCAGTGATGCAGGGGCCGACGAGCAGTACTTC.

V usage is TRBV19 and J usage is TRBJ1-3; D uncertain. This CDR3 comprises 16 residues. Germline assignment: CDR1 LNHDA and CDR2 SQIVND (reference sequence). Trimming removed 4 bases at V and 0 bases at J, with 13 bases between. CDR3 nucleotide sequence: TGTGCCAGTAGTAGGGGTGGGGAGCACTCTGGAAACACCATATATTTT. Translation gives CASSRGGEHSGNTIYF.

The rearrangement joins TRBV30 to TRBJ2-5; TRBD2 aligns across 10 bases. The J call could be wrong; TRBJ2-7 is a better fit for the DNA end. Germline V gives CDR1 GTSNPN, CDR2 SVGIG (reference sequence). CDR3 length equals 14 residues. In nucleotides, the CDR3 is TGTGCCTGGAATACCGGGACTAGCGCTGACGAGCAGTACTTC. This translates into CAWNTGTSADEQYF.

The genes are TRBV5-4 and TRBJ2-1; D is undetermined. With 4 bases removed from V and 5 bases from J, the gap between germline ends came to 16 bases. CDR3 length: 15 amino acids. In germline, CDR1 is SGHNT, CDR2 YYREEE (reference sequence). DNA for the CDR3: TGTGCCAGCAGCCTGACACAGTATACCAACAATGAGCAGTTCTTC. Residues: CASSLTQYTNNEQFF.

This clone appeared a single time. The rearrangement joins TRBV28 to TRBJ1-1, with 11 bases aligning to TRBD1. Germline CDR1 reads MDHEN; CDR2 reads SYDVKM. The CDR3 is 13 amino acids. The J segment lost 7 bases and the V segment lost 5 bases, leaving 3 bases of the junction unmatched. The CDR3 region is CASSPGTGGEAFF. The CDR3 DNA is TGTGCCAGCAGTCCGGGGACAGGGGGTGAAGCTTTCTTT.

This clone was observed a few times. The J gene is TRBJ2-1, the V gene TRBV6-1; the match to TRBD2 covers 10 bases. Germline loops: CDR1 MNHNS, CDR2 SASEGT. The CDR3 loop spans 15 amino acids. The ends lost 6 bases at V and 6 bases at J; junction bases unmatched: 8. The CDR3 region has the DNA TGTGCCAGCAGAGCAATCGGGACTAGCGTCAATGAGCAGTTCTTC. It is translated as CASRAIGTSVNEQFF.

This sequence joins TRBV4-3 and TRBJ2-5; perhaps TRBD2 as D (6 bases). Matching the DNA end better, TRBJ2-7 makes the J call doubtful. Per the germline V gene, CDR1 is LGHNA and CDR2 is YSLEER. The CDR3 contains 14 residues. CDR3 sequence reads: CASSQVSGSNEQYF. The CDR3 DNA follows: TGCGCCAGCAGCCAAGTAAGCGGGTCTAACGAGCAGTACTTC.

A note on this clone: The germline gene is not matched at one end of the junction; a read error may be the cause. The CDR3 bases are TGTTCCAGCAGCTTACCTTACTACGAGCAGTACTTC. Its translation is CSSSLPYYEQYF. The J gene is TRBJ2-7, the V gene TRBV7-9; no reliable D call. The CDR3 has 12 residues. Germline V CDR1 and CDR2: SEHNR, FQNEAQ (reference sequence).

The chain uses TRBV10-3 and TRBJ2-3; maybe TRBD1 (6 bases). V lost 5 bases to trimming and J lost 5 bases, with 14 bases between them. The CDR3 is 14 amino acids. Germline CDR1 is ENHRY and CDR2 is SYGVKD. The CDR3 bases are TGTGCCATCAGTAAAGGACAGCTACGAGATACGCAGTATTTT. Its translation is CAISKGQLRDTQYF.

The chain combines TRBV28 with TRBJ2-3; TRBD1 matches at 7 bases. The germline CDR1 and CDR2 sequences are MDHEN and SYDVKM. The CDR3 consists of 15 residues. The V and J ends lost 5 bases and 3 bases, in that order; junction bases with no gene match: 8. The DNA of the CDR3 is TGTGCCAGCAGTAGCCGACAGGGTATTACAGATACGCAGTATTTT. Protein product: CASSSRQGITDTQYF.

The V call is TRBV7-3, the J call TRBJ2-5; 9 bases match TRBD2. Trimming took 0 bases from V and 5 from J; bases not matched to a gene: 4. Germline CDR1 and CDR2: SGHTA and FQGTGA. There are 15 residues in the CDR3. The CDR3 loop is CASSLTSGSRETQYF. For the CDR3, the DNA is TGTGCCAGCAGCTTAACTAGCGGGAGTAGGGAGACCCAGTACTTC.